These 15 T cell receptor beta chains share one sample of origin, sequenced in a study of T-cell memory formation after mild COVID-19. TCRdb re-called the 5' RACE reads through MiXCR, storing one row per CDR3 protein. The repertoire has approximately 170,000 distinct CDR3 sequences, 10% to 15% of them found once; the top ten carry approximately 3.4%. The sample consisted of PBMCs or a T cell subset sorted from them (not recorded which). All receptors come from a man aged 18 to 29 who had mild COVID-19 (a few samples of this study predate the infection). Cell type and time point are not known.

This clonotype was observed a few times. J is TRBJ2-7 and V is TRBV6-6; the D gene is possibly TRBD1 (6 bases). Germline loops: CDR1 MNHNY, CDR2 SVGAGI (reference sequence). This CDR3 contains 15 residues. V lost 4 bases and J lost 4, with 17 bases in between. The CDR3 region is CASSSPPDRAYEQYF. In nucleotides, the CDR3 is TGTGCCAGCAGTTCGCCCCCGGACAGAGCATACGAGCAGTACTTC.

This sequence joins TRBV7-2 and TRBJ2-5; 11 positions agree with TRBD2. Germline CDR1 SGHTA, CDR2 FQGNSA. Trimming at V came to 1 base and at J to 7 bases, leaving 8 bases not matched to a gene. CDR3 size: 16 residues. CDR3 region: CASSLGVAGGLGTQYF. The CDR3 nucleotides are TGTGCCAGCAGCTTAGGAGTAGCGGGGGGGTTGGGGACCCAGTACTTC.

This clonotype came up a few times. This sequence joins TRBV4-2 and TRBJ1-6; D gene uncertain. Germline loops: CDR1 LGHNA, CDR2 YNFKEQ. V was pared by 8 bases and J by 4 bases, with 3 bases between. This CDR3 has 11 amino acids. The CDR3 DNA reads TGTGCCAGCGGATATAATTCACCCCTCCACTTT. Translation: CASGYNSPLHF.

The V gene is TRBV2, the J gene TRBJ2-1, with 12 nucleotides matching TRBD2. This CDR3 region has 17 residues. Germline V gene lookup returns CDR1 SNHLY and CDR2 FYNNEI. Losses at the gene ends were 6 bases for V and 2 bases for J; bases not matched to a gene: 8. The CDR3, as DNA: TGTGCCAGCAGATACACCGGACTAGCGGGGACCTACAATGAGCAGTTCTTC. Its translation is CASRYTGLAGTYNEQFF.

This chain joins TRBV11-2 and TRBJ1-1, with 7 positions matching TRBD1. Unmatched junction bases numbered 13, after V lost 5 bases and J lost 1 base. Looked up from germline, CDR1 is SGHAT and CDR2 is FQNNGV. The CDR3 has 17 residues. CDR3 amino acids: CASSPPLLNRGNTEAFF. The CDR3 coding sequence is TGTGCCAGCAGCCCCCCCCTGTTAAACAGGGGGAACACTGAAGCTTTCTTT.

The J gene is TRBJ2-5, the V gene TRBV5-1; 11 nucleotides align to TRBD1. This CDR3 has 16 residues. The germline V gene has CDR1 SGHRS and CDR2 YFSETQ. V shed 1 base, J shed 5 bases, and the junction held 7 bases outside the gene matches. The CDR3 here is CASSLPGTGGIETQYF. CDR3 DNA: TGCGCCAGCAGCTTGCCCGGGACAGGGGGGATCGAGACCCAGTACTTC.

J is TRBJ1-4 and V is TRBV29-1; 11 bases match TRBD1. The germline V gene has CDR1 SQVTM and CDR2 ANQGSEA. The CDR3 has 14 amino acids. J lost 8 bases, V lost 4 bases, and 6 bases had no gene match. The CDR3 DNA is TGCAGCGTTGGATCAGGGACAGGGGGGGAAAAACTGTTTTTT. Protein sequence: CSVGSGTGGEKLFF.

This clonotype was observed a few times. V and J are TRBV7-2 and TRBJ2-7; no reliable D call. Trimming took off 1 base at V and 7 bases at J, with 17 bases between the two ends. Germline V CDR1 and CDR2: SGHTA, FQGNSA. The CDR3 has 15 residues. CDR3 protein: CASSLVLSVGEEQYV. DNA for the CDR3: TGTGCCAGCAGCTTAGTATTGAGCGTGGGTGAAGAGCAGTACGTC.

The chain links TRBV29-1 to TRBJ2-3; D may be TRBD1 or TRBD2 (6 bases each). The CDR3 length is 12 residues. Germline values: CDR1 SQVTM, CDR2 ANQGSEA. Trimming took off 8 bases at V and 5 bases at J, with 14 bases between the two ends. The CDR3 DNA follows: TGCAGCATGGGGGGCTTAGGAGATACGCAGTATTTT. It codes for CSMGGLGDTQYF.

This clonotype was seen ten or more times. V gene TRBV5-1 combines with J gene TRBJ2-3; 8 nucleotides align to TRBD2. The V and J ends lost 2 bases and 5 bases, in that order; junction bases with no gene match: 16. The CDR3 spans 18 residues. Looked up from germline, CDR1 is SGHRS and CDR2 is YFSETQ. The CDR3 sequence is CASSFRFIQRGHQDTQYF. CDR3 nucleotide sequence: TGCGCCAGCAGCTTTCGGTTTATCCAGCGGGGGCACCAAGATACGCAGTATTTT.

This clonotype has a count of ten or more. V is TRBV5-1 and J is TRBJ2-5; TRBD2 matches 7 bases. CDR3 size: 14 residues. Germline V gene sequence: CDR1 SGHRS, CDR2 YFSETQ. Trimming cost V 2 bases and J 5 bases; bases outside gene matches: 6. CDR3 residues: CASSFSGLWETQYF. In nucleotides, the CDR3 is TGCGCCAGCAGCTTTTCGGGACTATGGGAGACCCAGTACTTC.

This clonotype came up a few times. The chain employs TRBV20-1 and TRBJ2-3, with D uncertain. The germline V and J ends were trimmed by 5 bases and 5 bases, with 14 bases remaining between them. The CDR3 is 13 amino acids. Germline assignment: CDR1 DFQATT and CDR2 SNEGSKA (reference sequence). In nucleotides, the CDR3 is TGCAGTGCTTTCATCTCCGAGGAAGATACGCAGTATTTT. This gives the protein CSAFISEEDTQYF.

This clonotype is termed medium-sized. This chain's CDR3 is CASSLLASETGELFF. The CDR3 DNA reads as TGCGCCAGCAGCTTGCTGGCTAGCGAGACCGGGGAGCTGTTTTTT. The gene calls are TRBV5-1 and TRBJ2-2; D is perhaps TRBD2 (6 bases). Germline lookup yields CDR1 SGHRS and CDR2 YFSETQ. The CDR3 is 15 amino acids. V was shortened by 1 base and J by 5 bases, with 12 bases between the two germline ends.

This clonotype was picked up a small number of times. The chain uses TRBV6-2 or TRBV6-3 and TRBJ2-3; D might be TRBD1 (6 bases). This CDR3 has 12 residues. In germline, CDR1 is MNHEY, CDR2 SVGEGT. V lost 6 bases to trimming and J lost 12 bases, with 16 bases between them. CDR3 loop: CASSRLTGHQYF. The CDR3 DNA sequence: TGTGCCAGCAGCCGGCTGACAGGACATCAGTATTTT.

This clonotype was seen a few times. The rearrangement joins TRBV5-1 to TRBJ2-1, with 8 bases identical to TRBD2. V dropped 0 bases and J dropped 8; count of bases not matched to a gene: 4. Looked up from germline, CDR1 is SGHRS and CDR2 is YFSETQ. The CDR3 is 14 residues long. The CDR3 DNA is TGCGCCAGCAGCTTGGTTGCGGGGGGAGATGAGCAGTTCTTC. Amino acid sequence: CASSLVAGGDEQFF.